A single sample is the source of the 12 T cell receptor beta chains below, sequenced in a study of blood T cell repertoires in COVID-19. Assay: immunoSEQ multiplex PCR; the TCRdb copy retains only in-frame clones and omits some. The sample shows around 300,000 clones, around 89% of them seen only once. Input material: peripheral blood. The receptors stem from a woman aged 45-60 years with active or convalescent COVID-19.

This chain uses TRBV7-9 with TRBJ2-1; 10 bases match TRBD2. V dropped 5 bases and J dropped 8; count of bases not matched to a gene: 12. Germline V gene data show CDR1 as SEHNR and CDR2 as FQNEAQ (reference sequence). This CDR3 is built from 16 residues. CDR3 nucleotide sequence: TGTGCCAGCAGCCGCCGACTAGCGGGTCCCTTACATGAGCAGTTCTTC. As protein: CASSRRLAGPLHEQFF. The variable domain in full, with the rest retrieved from reference TRBV7-9 and TRBJ2-1, is DTGVSQNPRHKITKRGQNVTFRCDPISEHNRLYWYRQTLGQGPEFLTYFQNEAQLEKSRLLSDRFSAERPKGSFSTLEIQRTEQGDSAMYLCASSRRLAGPLHEQFFGPGTRLTVL.

This sequence joins TRBV28 and TRBJ2-3, with 7 nucleotides matching TRBD2. The germline gives CDR1 MDHEN, CDR2 SYDVKM. J lost 2 bases, V lost 5 bases, and 10 bases had no gene match. This CDR3 comprises 16 residues. For the CDR3, the DNA is TGTGCCAGCAGTCCCGGACCAGCGGGGTACACAGATACGCAGTATTTT. This gives the protein CASSPGPAGYTDTQYF.

The genes are TRBV15 and TRBJ1-5, with D possibly matching TRBD1 (6 bases). V was trimmed by 1 base and J by 7 bases, leaving 14 bases between them. This CDR3 has 15 residues. Germline assignment: CDR1 LNHNV and CDR2 YYDKDF (reference sequence). The CDR3 DNA reads TGTGCCACCAGCAGAGGGGGTACACAGGGACAGCCCCAGCATTTT. Amino acids: CATSRGGTQGQPQHF.

The chain recombines TRBV2 with TRBJ1-5; 9 positions match TRBD1. V lost 4 bases and J lost 2; bases outside the gene matches: 6. This CDR3 is 16 amino acids long. Looked up from germline, CDR1 is SNHLY and CDR2 is FYNNEI. CDR3 nucleotide sequence: TGTGCCAGCAGTGCGAGGACAGGGGTCCGCAATCAGCCCCAGCATTTT. Residues: CASSARTGVRNQPQHF.

The sample holds one count of this clone. V is TRBV9 and J is TRBJ2-1; 11 bases match TRBD2. Germline values: CDR1 SGDLS, CDR2 YYNGEE. CDR3 length equals 16 residues. V lost 3 bases to trimming and J lost 6 bases; unmatched junction nucleotides: 8. The chain's CDR3 is CASSALIAGGPNEQFF. The DNA for the CDR3 is TGTGCCAGCAGCGCCCTAATAGCGGGAGGGCCCAATGAGCAGTTCTTC.

The J gene is TRBJ2-1, the V gene TRBV5-1; D not certain. From germline, CDR1 is SGHRS and CDR2 YFSETQ. V was trimmed by 0 bases and J by 1 base, leaving 8 bases between them. This CDR3 region has 15 residues. The CDR3, as DNA: TGCGCCAGCAGCTTGGTCGCGGAGTCCTACAATGAGCAGTTCTTC. The encoded protein is CASSLVAESYNEQFF.

CDR3 in amino acids: CASSEFASGNTIYF. CDR3 DNA: TGTGCCAGCAGTGAATTCGCGAGTGGAAACACCATATATTTT. The chain employs TRBV25-1 and TRBJ1-3, with D hard to call. CDR1 and CDR2 from the germline V gene are MGHDK and SYGVNS. This CDR3 contains 14 residues. The ends were cut back, 1 base at V and 3 bases at J, with 7 bases in the middle.

In DNA form, the CDR3 reads TGCGCCAGCAGCCAAGAGAGGGGGTACTATGGCTACACCTTC. Protein: CASSQERGYYGYTF. The V and J genes are TRBV4-3 and TRBJ1-2; D possibly corresponds to TRBD1 (6 bases). The V end lost 0 bases, the J end lost 3 bases, and 8 bases lay between the germline ends. The CDR3 runs 14 residues. The germline gives CDR1 LGHNA, CDR2 YSLEER.

J is TRBJ2-1 and V is TRBV7-2; D gene ambiguous. V shed 0 bases and J shed 4 bases, with 7 bases lying between them. The CDR3 spans 14 residues. Germline CDR1 SGHTA, CDR2 FQGNSA. CDR3: CASSLALEYNEQFF. CDR3 nucleotides: TGTGCCAGCAGCTTAGCATTGGAGTACAATGAGCAGTTCTTC.

The chain is built from TRBV18 and TRBJ2-7; 8 bases are shared with TRBD2. Germline V lookup: CDR1 KGHSH, CDR2 LQKENI. The CDR3 totals 15 residues. With V trimmed by 3 bases and J by 9 bases, 13 bases remained unmatched. In DNA, the CDR3 is TGTGCCAGCTCACCCCCGGGACTAGGGGGAGTGGGGCAGTACTTC. Translated: CASSPPGLGGVGQYF.

V is TRBV7-2 and J is TRBJ2-4; 8 positions match TRBD1. Germline V gene data show CDR1 as SGHTA and CDR2 as FQGNSA. The CDR3 is 13 amino acids. The junction had 5 bases not matched to a gene; V was cut back by 3 bases and J by 10 bases. The CDR3 region is CASSFQGAGIQYF. Here the CDR3 DNA reads TGTGCCAGCAGCTTCCAGGGGGCAGGTATTCAGTACTTC.

The V call is TRBV4-1, the J call TRBJ1-5; possible D gene TRBD1, 5 bases. The germline V gene encodes CDR1 MGHRA and CDR2 YSYEKL. V was cut by 5 bases and J by 0 bases, with 14 bases left in between. The CDR3 runs to 16 residues. This CDR3 is CASSSEGLNSNQPQHF. DNA of the CDR3: TGCGCCAGCAGCTCGGAGGGGCTAAATAGCAATCAGCCCCAGCATTTT.